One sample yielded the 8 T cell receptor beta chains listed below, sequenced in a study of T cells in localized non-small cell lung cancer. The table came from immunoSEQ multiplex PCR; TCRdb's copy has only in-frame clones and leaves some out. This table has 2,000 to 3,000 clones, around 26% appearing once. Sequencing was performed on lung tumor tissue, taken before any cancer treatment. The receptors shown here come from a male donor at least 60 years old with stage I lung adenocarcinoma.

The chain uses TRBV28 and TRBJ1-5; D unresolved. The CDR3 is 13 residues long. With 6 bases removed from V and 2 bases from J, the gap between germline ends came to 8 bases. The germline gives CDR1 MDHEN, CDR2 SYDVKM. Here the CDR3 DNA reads TGTGCCAGCAGACTTGTAGGCAATCAGCCCCAGCATTTT. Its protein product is CASRLVGNQPQHF.

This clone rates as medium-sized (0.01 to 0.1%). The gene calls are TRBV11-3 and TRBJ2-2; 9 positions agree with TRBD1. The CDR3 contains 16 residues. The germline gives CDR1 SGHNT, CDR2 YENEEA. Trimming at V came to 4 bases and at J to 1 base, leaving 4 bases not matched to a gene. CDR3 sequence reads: CASSSRQGVNTGELFF. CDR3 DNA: TGTGCCAGCAGCTCTAGACAGGGGGTGAACACCGGGGAGCTGTTTTTT.

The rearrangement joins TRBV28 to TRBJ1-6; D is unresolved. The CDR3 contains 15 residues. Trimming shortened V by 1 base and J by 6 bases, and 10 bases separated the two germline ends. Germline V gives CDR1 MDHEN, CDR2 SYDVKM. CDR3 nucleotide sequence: TGTGCCAGCAGTTTATTGGGGAAGGGTAATTCACCCCTCCACTTT. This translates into CASSLLGKGNSPLHF.

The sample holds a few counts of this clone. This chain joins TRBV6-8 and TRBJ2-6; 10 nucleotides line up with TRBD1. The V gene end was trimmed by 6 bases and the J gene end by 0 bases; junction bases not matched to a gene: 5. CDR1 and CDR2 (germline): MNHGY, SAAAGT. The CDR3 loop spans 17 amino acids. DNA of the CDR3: TGTGCCAGCAGCCCGGGACAGGGGAGCTCTGGGGCCAACGTCCTGACTTTC. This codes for CASSPGQGSSGANVLTF.

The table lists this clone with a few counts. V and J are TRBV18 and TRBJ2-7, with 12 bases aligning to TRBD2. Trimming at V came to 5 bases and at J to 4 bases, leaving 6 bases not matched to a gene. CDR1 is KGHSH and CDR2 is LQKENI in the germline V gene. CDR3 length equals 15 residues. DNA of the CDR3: TGTGCCAGCTCAACTCAGGGGACTAGCGGGTACGAGCAGTACTTC. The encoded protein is CASSTQGTSGYEQYF.

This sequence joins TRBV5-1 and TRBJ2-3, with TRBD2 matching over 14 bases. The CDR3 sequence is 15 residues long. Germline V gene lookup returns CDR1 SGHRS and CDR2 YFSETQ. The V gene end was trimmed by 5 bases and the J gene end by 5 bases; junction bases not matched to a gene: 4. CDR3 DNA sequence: TGCGCCAGCAGACGACTAGCGGGGGGGCTAGATACGCAGTATTTT. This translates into CASRRLAGGLDTQYF.

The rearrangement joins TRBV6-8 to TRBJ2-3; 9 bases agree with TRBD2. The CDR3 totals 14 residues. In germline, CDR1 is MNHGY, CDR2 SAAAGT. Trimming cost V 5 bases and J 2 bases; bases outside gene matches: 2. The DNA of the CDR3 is TGTGCCAGCAGTGCGGGAGGGCTCACAGATACGCAGTATTTT. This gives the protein CASSAGGLTDTQYF.

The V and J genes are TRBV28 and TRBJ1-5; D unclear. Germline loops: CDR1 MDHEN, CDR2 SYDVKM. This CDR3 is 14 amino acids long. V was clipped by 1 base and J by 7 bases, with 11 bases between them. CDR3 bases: TGTGCCAGCAGTTTATTCGCGGGAGGCCAGCCCCAGCATTTT. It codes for CASSLFAGGQPQHF.